Below, 23 T cell receptor beta chains from the same sample are listed, as sequenced in a study of blood T cell repertoires in COVID-19. The method was immunoSEQ multiplex PCR; TCRdb's version includes in-frame clones alone and lacks a portion of them. The table includes fewer than 50,000 clones, less than 85% detected once. The sequencing input was peripheral blood. These receptors were taken from a human donor in a cohort sampled during active COVID-19.

This chain uses TRBV7-8 with TRBJ1-2; tentatively, D is TRBD1 (6 bases). The ends were cut back, 8 bases at V and 7 bases at J, with 14 bases in the middle. This CDR3 is built from 12 residues. Germline V gene data show CDR1 as SGHVS and CDR2 as FQNEAQ. DNA for the CDR3: TGTGCCAGCGGCCAACAGGGTGGTGGCTACACCTTC. It codes for CASGQQGGGYTF.

A single count supports this clone. This rearrangement joins TRBV7-2 to TRBJ1-5; D might be TRBD1 (5 bases). This CDR3 has 15 amino acids. Germline lookup yields CDR1 SGHTA and CDR2 FQGNSA. V was clipped by 5 bases and J by 7 bases, with 18 bases between them. CDR3 loop: CASSRIRGWGQPQHF. In nucleotides, the CDR3 is TGTGCCAGCAGCCGGATAAGGGGCTGGGGACAGCCCCAGCATTTT.

The chain recombines TRBV10-3 with TRBJ2-7, with 7 positions matching TRBD2. The CDR3 totals 12 residues. Germline V CDR1 and CDR2: ENHRY, SYGVKD. V lost 6 bases, J lost 6 bases, and 5 bases stayed unmatched. This chain's CDR3 is CAISAGEGEQYF. The DNA of the CDR3 is TGTGCCATCAGCGCGGGAGAGGGCGAGCAGTACTTC.

The rearrangement joins TRBV30 to TRBJ1-2, with TRBD1 identical over 9 bases. CDR3 length: 13 residues. Trimming at V came to 3 bases and at J to 8 bases, leaving 7 bases not matched to a gene. Germline CDR1 GTSNPN, CDR2 SVGIG (reference sequence). CDR3 bases: TGTGCCTGGAGGCCGTGGACAGGGGTCGGCTACACCTTC. Translated, it gives CAWRPWTGVGYTF.

The genes are TRBV6-5 and TRBJ1-1, with D uncertain. Germline V lookup: CDR1 MNHEY, CDR2 SVGAGI. The CDR3 has 15 residues. V was pared by 8 bases and J by 4 bases, with 20 bases between. This CDR3 is CASSPTRRAGTEAFF. DNA for the CDR3: TGTGCCAGCTCCCCCACCAGGCGGGCGGGCACTGAAGCTTTCTTT.

The chain recombines TRBV7-2 with TRBJ1-6, with unresolved D. Germline V gene lookup returns CDR1 SGHTA and CDR2 FQGNSA. The CDR3 runs to 15 residues. V lost 1 base and J 11 bases, leaving 15 bases between the germline ends. CDR3 coding DNA: TGTGCCAGCAGCTTAGGTTTTAGGACTGGGACACCCCTCCACTTT. Translation gives CASSLGFRTGTPLHF.

This clone was detected once. The rearrangement uses TRBV5-4 and TRBJ2-3; no definite D call. Germline lookup yields CDR1 SGHNT and CDR2 YYREEE (reference sequence). This CDR3 spans 15 amino acids. V was cut by 1 base and J by 2 bases, with 11 bases left in between. The CDR3 sequence: CASSLKLSNTDTQYF. Here the CDR3 DNA reads TGTGCCAGCAGCTTGAAACTATCGAACACAGATACGCAGTATTTT.

This chain connects TRBV7-2 to TRBJ2-7; 8 nucleotides align to TRBD1. The CDR3 runs 14 residues. After removal of 5 bases from V and 5 bases from J, the junction contained 8 bases not matched to a gene. Germline assignment: CDR1 SGHTA and CDR2 FQGNSA. CDR3 DNA sequence: TGTGCCAGCAGCCCTCAGGACAGGGCAAACGAGCAGTACTTC. Amino acids: CASSPQDRANEQYF. Looking up the rest from reference TRBV7-2 and TRBJ2-7 gives the full variable domain: GAGVSQSPSNKVTEKGKDVELRCDPISGHTALYWYRQSLGQGLEFLIYFQGNSAPDKSGLPSDRFSAERTGGSVSTLTIQRTQQEDSAVYLCASSPQDRANEQYFGPGTRLTVT.

The chain recombines TRBV6-5 with TRBJ1-5; no reliable D call. Trimming stripped 11 bases from V and 2 bases from J, with 13 bases between. The CDR3 extends over 13 amino acids. Per germline, CDR1 MNHEY and CDR2 SVGAGI. DNA for the CDR3: TGTGCCCATTCTAGAGGGCGCAATCAGCCCCAGCATTTT. Translation gives CAHSRGRNQPQHF.

The chain uses TRBV3-1 (or the pseudogene TRBV3-2) and TRBJ2-1, with TRBD1 identical over 8 bases. V shed 1 base, J shed 10 bases, and the junction held 9 bases outside the gene matches. CDR3 size: 15 residues. CDR1 is LGHDT and CDR2 is YNNKEL in the germline V gene (reference sequence). The CDR3 region is CASSQGAQGALEQFF. CDR3 nucleotides: TGTGCCAGCAGCCAAGGAGCGCAGGGGGCTTTGGAGCAGTTCTTC.

This sequence joins TRBV28 and TRBJ1-2, with 9 bases lining up with TRBD1. The V gene's germline CDR1 is MDHEN and CDR2 SYDVKM. This CDR3 is built from 17 residues. Trimming cost V 7 bases and J 6 bases; bases outside gene matches: 18. The CDR3 reads CASIQTGTGIWKHGYTF. The CDR3, as DNA: TGTGCCAGCATCCAGACCGGGACAGGGATTTGGAAGCATGGCTACACCTTC.

This clone showed up just once. The chain recombines TRBV28 with TRBJ1-2; 7 bases align to TRBD1. Germline assignment: CDR1 MDHEN and CDR2 SYDVKM. The CDR3 has 14 amino acids. The J segment lost 1 base and the V segment lost 6 bases, leaving 5 bases of the junction unmatched. The CDR3 nucleotides are TGTGCCAGCAGCCCGGACAGGTTTAACTATGGCTACACCTTC. The encoded protein is CASSPDRFNYGYTF.

This clone appeared a few times. The V call is TRBV4-3, the J call TRBJ2-7; 8 bases are a match to TRBD2. V shed 0 bases and J 1 base; nucleotides not matched to a gene: 8. The CDR3 spans 17 residues. CDR1 is LGHNA, CDR2 YSLEER, per germline. The CDR3 is CASSQDGSAGGSYEQYF. In DNA, the CDR3 is TGCGCCAGCAGCCAAGACGGCAGTGCGGGGGGATCCTACGAGCAGTACTTC.

The genes are TRBV7-9 and TRBJ1-2; 7 positions agree with TRBD1. The CDR3 sequence is 15 residues long. Germline V gene lookup returns CDR1 SEHNR and CDR2 FQNEAQ (reference sequence). With 5 bases clipped from V and 8 bases from J, the junction kept 14 bases outside the gene matches. CDR3 bases: TGTGCCAGCAGCCGAAATTCGACAGGGACGTACGGCTACACCTTC. Its translation: CASSRNSTGTYGYTF.

CDR3 DNA: TGTGCCAGCTCACCAAGGACAGGGGCGGGGAATGAAAAACTGTTTTTT. It encodes CASSPRTGAGNEKLFF. The chain joins TRBV18 to TRBJ1-4, with 9 positions matching TRBD1. This CDR3 has 16 residues. In germline, CDR1 is KGHSH, CDR2 LQKENI. V lost 2 bases to trimming and J lost 5 bases; unmatched junction nucleotides: 6.

The V gene is TRBV6-5, the J gene TRBJ1-1; 7 nucleotides agree with TRBD1. The V segment lost 6 bases and the J segment 1 base; nucleotides outside the gene matches: 2. The CDR3 length is 13 residues. Germline CDR1 is MNHEY and CDR2 is SVGAGI. CDR3 loop: CASRGQWNTEAFF. DNA for the CDR3: TGTGCCAGCAGGGGACAGTGGAACACTGAAGCTTTCTTT.

This clone is categorized as medium-sized. This sequence joins TRBV5-1 and TRBJ1-1, with D perhaps TRBD1 (6 bases). This CDR3 contains 14 residues. Trimming cost V 4 bases and J 3 bases, with 13 bases left between them. Germline V gives CDR1 SGHRS, CDR2 YFSETQ. The CDR3 protein is CASSVRQGHTEAFF. The CDR3 coding sequence is TGCGCCAGCAGCGTACGTCAGGGGCACACTGAAGCTTTCTTT.

V and J are TRBV27 and TRBJ1-4, with 10 positions matching TRBD1. CDR1 is MNHEY, CDR2 SMNVEV, per germline (reference sequence). This CDR3 spans 18 amino acids. With 1 base clipped from V and 0 bases from J, the junction kept 5 bases outside the gene matches. In DNA form, the CDR3 reads TGTGCCAGCAGTTTATTGGGGACAGGGGCTGCAACTAATGAAAAACTGTTTTTT. As protein: CASSLLGTGAATNEKLFF.

The CDR3 here is CASSLPGTVNTEAFF. For the CDR3, the DNA is TGTGCCAGCAGCTTACCCGGGACAGTAAACACTGAAGCTTTCTTT. The chain uses TRBV7-9 and TRBJ1-1; 7 positions match TRBD1. The CDR3 covers 15 residues. V trimming: 2 bases; J trimming: 2 bases; junction bases outside the gene matches: 5. The germline gives CDR1 SEHNR, CDR2 FQNEAQ (reference sequence).

The rearrangement links TRBV30 to TRBJ1-6; 7 bases agree with TRBD1. CDR3 length: 14 amino acids. V lost 2 bases and J lost 10; bases outside the gene matches: 8. Germline CDR1 and CDR2: GTSNPN and SVGIG (reference sequence). This CDR3 is CAWSPVTGISPLHF. The CDR3 nucleotides are TGTGCCTGGAGTCCGGTGACAGGGATCTCACCCCTCCACTTT.

The V gene is TRBV7-2, the J gene TRBJ1-1; the match to TRBD1 covers 7 bases. Germline CDR1 SGHTA, CDR2 FQGNSA. The CDR3 has 15 amino acids. Trimming cost V 4 bases and J 6 bases; bases outside gene matches: 11. Here the CDR3 reads CASSSFTGAPAEAFF. The CDR3 DNA is TGTGCCAGCAGCTCCTTCACAGGGGCGCCGGCTGAAGCTTTCTTT.

This chain's CDR3 is CATSRERTGGTQPQHF. CDR3 DNA: TGTGCCACCAGCAGAGAACGGACAGGGGGCACTCAGCCCCAGCATTTT. The chain combines TRBV15 with TRBJ1-5; 11 nucleotides match TRBD1. V was clipped by 0 bases and J by 6 bases; unmatched bases: 4. This CDR3 has 16 residues. The germline V gene encodes CDR1 LNHNV and CDR2 YYDKDF (reference sequence).

The chain carries TRBV7-2 and TRBJ1-4; D unclear. This CDR3 spans 13 amino acids. The germline gives CDR1 SGHTA, CDR2 FQGNSA. Trimming took off 5 bases at V and 0 bases at J, with 4 bases between the two ends. The CDR3 is CASSPATNEKLFF. CDR3 DNA sequence: TGTGCCAGCAGCCCTGCAACTAATGAAAAACTGTTTTTT.